This T cell receptor beta chain was recorded in a study of blood T cell repertoires in COVID-19. Across the study: Acute-phase and convalescent COVID-19 samples originated in the United States, Italy and Spain. PBMCs, B-cell-depleted T cells, or T cells provided the cDNA or gDNA that made up the material.

As processed by the authors: Nucleated cell number was recorded as an estimate derived from reference gene primer amplification. The table came from immunoSEQ multiplex PCR; TCRdb's copy has only in-frame clones and leaves some out. V and J calls plus clone size are reproduced from that table; the DNA served to infer D and trimming. Of around 37,000 clones in the sample, around 84% were seen once. Looked up from germline, CDR1 is LNHDA and CDR2 is SQIVND (reference sequence). V was shortened by 3 bases and J by 3 bases, with 15 bases between the two germline ends. The length of the CDR3 is 16 residues. Seattle's cohort entered during active infection and was followed longitudinally.

Specimen: peripheral blood. The receptor was isolated from a man in his sixties with COVID-19, enrolled during active disease. The J gene is TRBJ1-3, the V gene TRBV19; possibly TRBD1 for D (6 bases). CDR3 DNA: TGTGCCAGTAGTATCCACGGACAGCGACTTGGAAACACCATATATTTT. This translates into CASSIHGQRLGNTIYF.